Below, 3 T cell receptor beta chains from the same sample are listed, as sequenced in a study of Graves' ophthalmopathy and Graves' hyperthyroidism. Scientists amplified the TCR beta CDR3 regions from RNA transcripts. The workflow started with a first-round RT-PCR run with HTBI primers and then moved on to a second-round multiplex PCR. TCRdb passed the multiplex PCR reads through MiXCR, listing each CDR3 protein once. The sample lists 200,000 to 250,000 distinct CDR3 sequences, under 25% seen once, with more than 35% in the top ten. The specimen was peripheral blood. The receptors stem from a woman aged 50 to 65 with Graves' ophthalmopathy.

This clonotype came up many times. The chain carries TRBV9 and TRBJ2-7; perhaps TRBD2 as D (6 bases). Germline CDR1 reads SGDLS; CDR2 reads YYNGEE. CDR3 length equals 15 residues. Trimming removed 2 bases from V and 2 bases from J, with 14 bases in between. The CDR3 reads CASSVRGGAPYEQYF. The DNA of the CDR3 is TGTGCCAGCAGCGTCCGAGGAGGGGCACCCTACGAGCAGTACTTC.

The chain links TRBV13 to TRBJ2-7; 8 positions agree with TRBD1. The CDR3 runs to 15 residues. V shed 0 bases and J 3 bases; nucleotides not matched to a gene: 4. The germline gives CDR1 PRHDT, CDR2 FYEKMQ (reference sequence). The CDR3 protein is CASSLGGTGIYEQYF. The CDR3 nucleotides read TGTGCCAGCAGCTTAGGAGGGACAGGTATCTACGAGCAGTACTTC.

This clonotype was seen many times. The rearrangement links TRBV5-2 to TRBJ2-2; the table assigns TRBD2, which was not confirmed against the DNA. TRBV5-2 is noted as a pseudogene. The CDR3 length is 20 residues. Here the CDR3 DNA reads TGTGCCAGCAACCGAGGGTGGCTTGGCGAGCTAGCGGAGAACACCGGGGAGCTGTTTTTT. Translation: CASNRGWLGELAENTGELFF.